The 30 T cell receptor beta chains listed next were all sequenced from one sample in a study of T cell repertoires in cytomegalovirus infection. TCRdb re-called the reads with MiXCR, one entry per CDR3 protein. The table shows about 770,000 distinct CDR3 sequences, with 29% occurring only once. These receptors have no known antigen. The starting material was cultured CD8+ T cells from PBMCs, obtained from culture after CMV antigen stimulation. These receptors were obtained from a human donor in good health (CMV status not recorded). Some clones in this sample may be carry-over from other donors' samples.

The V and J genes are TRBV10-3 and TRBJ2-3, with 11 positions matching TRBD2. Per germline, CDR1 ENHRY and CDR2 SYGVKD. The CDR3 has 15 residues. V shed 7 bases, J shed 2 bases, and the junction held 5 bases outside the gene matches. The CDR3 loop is CAITNSGGDTDTQYF. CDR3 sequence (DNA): TGTGCCATCACCAATAGCGGGGGGGACACAGATACGCAGTATTTT.

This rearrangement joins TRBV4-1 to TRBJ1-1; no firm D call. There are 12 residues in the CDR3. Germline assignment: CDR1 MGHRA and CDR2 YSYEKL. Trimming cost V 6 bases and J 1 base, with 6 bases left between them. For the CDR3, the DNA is TGCGCCAGCAGAGCGGCGAACACTGAAGCTTTCTTT. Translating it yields CASRAANTEAFF.

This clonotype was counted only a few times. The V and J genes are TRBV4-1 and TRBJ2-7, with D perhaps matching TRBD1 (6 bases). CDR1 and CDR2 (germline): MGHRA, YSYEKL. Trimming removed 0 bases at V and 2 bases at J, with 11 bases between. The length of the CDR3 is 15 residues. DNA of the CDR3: TGCGCCAGCAGCCAAGAGAGGGGGAAAACCTACGAGCAGTACGTC. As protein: CASSQERGKTYEQYV.

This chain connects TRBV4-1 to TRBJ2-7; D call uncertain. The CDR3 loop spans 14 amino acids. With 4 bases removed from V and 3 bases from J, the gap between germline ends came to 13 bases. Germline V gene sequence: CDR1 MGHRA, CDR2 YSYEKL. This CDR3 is CASSPVRNLYEQYF. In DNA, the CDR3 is TGCGCCAGCAGCCCGGTAAGGAACCTCTACGAGCAGTACTTC.

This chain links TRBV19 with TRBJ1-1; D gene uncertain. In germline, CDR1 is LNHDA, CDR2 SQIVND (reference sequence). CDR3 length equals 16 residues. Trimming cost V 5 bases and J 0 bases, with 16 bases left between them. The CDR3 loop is CASSVMWASMNTEAFF. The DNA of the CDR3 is TGTGCCAGTAGTGTGATGTGGGCGTCCATGAACACTGAAGCTTTCTTT.

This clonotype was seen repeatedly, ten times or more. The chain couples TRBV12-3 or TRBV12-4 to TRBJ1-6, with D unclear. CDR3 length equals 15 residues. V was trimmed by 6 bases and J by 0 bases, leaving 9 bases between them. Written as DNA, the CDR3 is TGTGCCAGCAGGGGAGCGAGCTCCTATAATTCACCCCTCCACTTT. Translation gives CASRGASSYNSPLHF.

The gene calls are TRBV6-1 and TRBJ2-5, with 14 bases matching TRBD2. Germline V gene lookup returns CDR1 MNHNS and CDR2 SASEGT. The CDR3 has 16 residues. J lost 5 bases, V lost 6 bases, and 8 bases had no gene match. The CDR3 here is CASSPGLAGAWETQYF. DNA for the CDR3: TGTGCCAGCAGCCCGGGACTAGCGGGGGCCTGGGAGACCCAGTACTTC.

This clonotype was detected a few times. The CDR3 DNA follows: TGTGCCAGCAGCCCTCGGCAGGGCCGGCAGCCCCAGCATTTT. Protein sequence: CASSPRQGRQPQHF. The V and J genes are TRBV7-8 and TRBJ1-5, with D possibly being TRBD1 (5 bases). CDR3 length: 14 amino acids. Germline CDR1 and CDR2: SGHVS and FQNEAQ. V was shortened by 5 bases and J by 7 bases, with 15 bases between the two germline ends.

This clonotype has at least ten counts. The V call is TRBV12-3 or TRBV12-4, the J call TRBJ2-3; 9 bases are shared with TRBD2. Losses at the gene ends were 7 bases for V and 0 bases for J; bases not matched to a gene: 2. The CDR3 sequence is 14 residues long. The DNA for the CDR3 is TGTGCCAGCACTAGCGGGGCGAGCACAGATACGCAGTATTTT. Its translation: CASTSGASTDTQYF.

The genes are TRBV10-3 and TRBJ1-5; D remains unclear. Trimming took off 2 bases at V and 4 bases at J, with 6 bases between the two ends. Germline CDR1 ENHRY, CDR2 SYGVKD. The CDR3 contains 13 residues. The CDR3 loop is CAISEISNQPQHF. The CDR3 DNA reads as TGTGCCATCAGTGAGATAAGTAATCAGCCCCAGCATTTT.

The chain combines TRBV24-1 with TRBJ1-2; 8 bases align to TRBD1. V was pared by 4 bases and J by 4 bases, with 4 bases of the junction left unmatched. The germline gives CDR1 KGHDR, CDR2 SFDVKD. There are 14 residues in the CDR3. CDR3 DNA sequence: TGTGCCACCAGTGACCGCGACAGGGGCTATGGCTACACCTTC. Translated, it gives CATSDRDRGYGYTF.

The CDR3 loop is CASSDSDGAFTEAFF. DNA of the CDR3: TGTGCCAGTAGCGACAGTGATGGCGCGTTCACTGAAGCTTTCTTT. The V call is TRBV19, the J call TRBJ1-1; tentative D call: TRBD1 (5 bases). This CDR3 is 15 amino acids long. In germline, CDR1 is LNHDA, CDR2 SQIVND (reference sequence). The ends were cut back, 6 bases at V and 4 bases at J, with 18 bases in the middle.

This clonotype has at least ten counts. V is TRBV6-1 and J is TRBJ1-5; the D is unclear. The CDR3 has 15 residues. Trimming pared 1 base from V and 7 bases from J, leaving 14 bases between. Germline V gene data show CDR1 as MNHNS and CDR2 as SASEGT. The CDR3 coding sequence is TGTGCCAGCAGTGAAGGACTCGGACCTGGGCAGCCCCAGCATTTT. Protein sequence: CASSEGLGPGQPQHF.

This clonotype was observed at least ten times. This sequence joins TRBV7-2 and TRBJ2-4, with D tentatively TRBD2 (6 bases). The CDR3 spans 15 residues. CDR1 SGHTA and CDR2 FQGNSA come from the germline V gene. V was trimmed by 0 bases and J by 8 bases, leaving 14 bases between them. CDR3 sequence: CASSLAEGTFDIQYF. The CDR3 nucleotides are TGTGCCAGCAGCTTAGCGGAGGGTACTTTCGACATTCAGTACTTC.

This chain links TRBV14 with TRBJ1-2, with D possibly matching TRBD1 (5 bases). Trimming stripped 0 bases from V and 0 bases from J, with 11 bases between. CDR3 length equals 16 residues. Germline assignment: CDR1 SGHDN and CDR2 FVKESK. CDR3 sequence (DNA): TGTGCCAGCAGCCAAGATTGGGCAGGGTCTAACTATGGCTACACCTTC. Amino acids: CASSQDWAGSNYGYTF. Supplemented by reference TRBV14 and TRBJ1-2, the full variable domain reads EAGVTQFPSHSVIEKGQTVTLRCDPISGHDNLYWYRRVMGKEIKFLLHFVKESKQDESGMPNNRFLAERTGGTYSTLKVQPAELEDSGVYFCASSQDWAGSNYGYTFGSGTRLTVV.

CDR3 sequence: CASSDEGVSGGGNEQFF. CDR3 bases: TGTGCCAGCAGTGATGAAGGGGTGAGCGGGGGGGGTAATGAGCAGTTCTTC. The chain recombines TRBV25-1 with TRBJ2-1; 10 nucleotides match TRBD2. Germline loops: CDR1 MGHDK, CDR2 SYGVNS. The CDR3 has 17 amino acids. With 3 bases clipped from V and 7 bases from J, the junction kept 12 bases outside the gene matches.

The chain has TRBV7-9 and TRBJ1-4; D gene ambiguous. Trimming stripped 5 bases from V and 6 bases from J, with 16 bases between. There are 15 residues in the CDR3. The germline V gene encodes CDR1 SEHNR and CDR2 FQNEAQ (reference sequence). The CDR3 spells CASSPSIYGDEKLFF. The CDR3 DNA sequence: TGTGCCAGCAGCCCCTCAATTTATGGGGATGAAAAACTGTTTTTT.

CDR3 in amino acids: CASSLEVAGAYNEQFF. The CDR3 DNA reads TGTGCCAGCAGCTTAGAGGTAGCGGGGGCCTACAATGAGCAGTTCTTC. J is TRBJ2-1 and V is TRBV7-9, with TRBD2 matching 9 bases. Germline trimming cut 1 base from V and 2 bases from J; bases unmatched to any gene: 3. Germline V gene sequence: CDR1 SEHNR, CDR2 FQNEAQ (reference sequence). The CDR3 runs 16 residues.

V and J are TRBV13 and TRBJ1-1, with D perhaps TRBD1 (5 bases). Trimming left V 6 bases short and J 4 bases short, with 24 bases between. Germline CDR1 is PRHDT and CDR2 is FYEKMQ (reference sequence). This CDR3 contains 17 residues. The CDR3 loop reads CASRPGGFGPRRTEAFF. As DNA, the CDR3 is TGTGCCAGCAGGCCCGGGGGATTTGGTCCGAGGCGCACTGAAGCTTTCTTT.

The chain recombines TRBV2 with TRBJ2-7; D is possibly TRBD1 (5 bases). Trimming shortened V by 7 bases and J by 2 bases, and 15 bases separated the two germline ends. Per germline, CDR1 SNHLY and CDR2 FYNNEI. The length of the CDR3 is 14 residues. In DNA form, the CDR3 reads TGTGCCAGCACCTCCGTGGGGCATACCTACGAGCAGTACTTC. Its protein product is CASTSVGHTYEQYF.

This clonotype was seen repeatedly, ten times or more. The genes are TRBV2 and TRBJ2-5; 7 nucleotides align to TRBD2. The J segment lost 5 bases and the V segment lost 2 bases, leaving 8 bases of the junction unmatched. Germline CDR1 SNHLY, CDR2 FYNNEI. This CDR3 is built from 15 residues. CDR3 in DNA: TGTGCCAGCAGTGAATGGGCGGGGGAAGAGGAGACCCAGTACTTC. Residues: CASSEWAGEEETQYF.

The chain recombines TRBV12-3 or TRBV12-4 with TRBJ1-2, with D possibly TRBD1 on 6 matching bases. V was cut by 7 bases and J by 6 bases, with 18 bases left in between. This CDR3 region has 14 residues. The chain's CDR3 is CASTLDRTEDGYTF. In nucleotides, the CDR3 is TGTGCCAGCACCCTTGACCGGACAGAAGATGGCTACACCTTC.

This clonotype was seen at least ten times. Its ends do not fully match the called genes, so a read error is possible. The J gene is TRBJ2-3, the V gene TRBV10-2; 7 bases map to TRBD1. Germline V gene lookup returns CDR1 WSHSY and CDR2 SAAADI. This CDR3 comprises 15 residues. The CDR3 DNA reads TGTGCCAGCAGTCTCCCGGGACAGAGCACAGATACGCAGTATTTT. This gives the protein CASSLPGQSTDTQYF.

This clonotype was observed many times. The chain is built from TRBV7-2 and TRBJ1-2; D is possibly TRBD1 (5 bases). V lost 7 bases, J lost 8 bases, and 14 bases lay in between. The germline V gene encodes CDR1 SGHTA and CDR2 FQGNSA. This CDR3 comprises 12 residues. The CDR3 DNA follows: TGTGCCAGCACCCTCGGGGCAGGAGGCTACACCTTC. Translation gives CASTLGAGGYTF.

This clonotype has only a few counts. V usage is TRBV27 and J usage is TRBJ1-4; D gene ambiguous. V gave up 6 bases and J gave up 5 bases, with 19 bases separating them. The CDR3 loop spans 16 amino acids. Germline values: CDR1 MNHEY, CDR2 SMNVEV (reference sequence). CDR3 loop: CASRGPGGKPNEKLFF. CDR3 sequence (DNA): TGTGCCAGCAGGGGTCCGGGAGGCAAACCAAATGAAAAACTGTTTTTT.

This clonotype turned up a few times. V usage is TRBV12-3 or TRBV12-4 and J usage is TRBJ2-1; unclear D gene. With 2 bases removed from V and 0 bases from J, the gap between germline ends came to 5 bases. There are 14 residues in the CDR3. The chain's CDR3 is CASSLLHSYNEQFF. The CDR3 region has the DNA TGTGCCAGCAGTTTACTGCACTCCTACAATGAGCAGTTCTTC.

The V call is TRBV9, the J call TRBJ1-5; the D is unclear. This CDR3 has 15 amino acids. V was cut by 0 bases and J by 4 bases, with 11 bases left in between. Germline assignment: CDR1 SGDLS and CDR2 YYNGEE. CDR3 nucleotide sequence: TGTGCCAGCAGCGTAGCGGGTGAATTAAATCAGCCCCAGCATTTT. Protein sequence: CASSVAGELNQPQHF.

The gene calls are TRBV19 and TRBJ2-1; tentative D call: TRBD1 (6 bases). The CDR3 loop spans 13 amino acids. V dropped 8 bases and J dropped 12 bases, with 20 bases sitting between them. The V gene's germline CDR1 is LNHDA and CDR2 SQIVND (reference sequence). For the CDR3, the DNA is TGTGCCAGTCAAGAAACAGGGTCCTGGTGGCAGTTCTTC. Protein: CASQETGSWWQFF.

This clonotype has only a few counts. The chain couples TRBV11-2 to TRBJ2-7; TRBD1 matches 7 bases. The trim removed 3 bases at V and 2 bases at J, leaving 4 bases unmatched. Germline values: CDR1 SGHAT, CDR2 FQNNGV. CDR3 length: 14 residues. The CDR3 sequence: CASSFPGTAYEQYV. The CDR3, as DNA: TGTGCCAGCAGCTTCCCAGGGACAGCCTACGAGCAGTACGTC.

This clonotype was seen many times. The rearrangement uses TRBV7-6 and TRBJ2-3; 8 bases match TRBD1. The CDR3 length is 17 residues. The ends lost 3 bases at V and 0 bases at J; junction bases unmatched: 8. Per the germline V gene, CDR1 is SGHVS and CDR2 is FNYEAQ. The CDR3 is CASSLDRTGRSTDTQYF. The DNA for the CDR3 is TGTGCCAGCAGCTTGGATCGGACAGGGAGGAGCACAGATACGCAGTATTTT.